The 27 T cell receptor beta chains below come from one sample, sequenced in a study of early T cells in non-severe SARS-CoV-2 infection. MiXCR, applied by TCRdb to the 5' RACE reads, yields one record per CDR3 protein. The repertoire holds around 78,000 distinct CDR3 sequences, with more than 13% as singletons. The sequenced sample consisted of whole blood. The source is an adult who was a healthcare worker with PCR-confirmed SARS-CoV-2 infection or an uninfected control (not recorded which).

The J gene is TRBJ1-1, the V gene TRBV5-5, with 11 bases matching TRBD1. The CDR3 loop spans 14 amino acids. CDR1 is SGHKS and CDR2 is YYEKEE in the germline V gene (reference sequence). V was pared by 4 bases and J by 5 bases, with 4 bases of the junction left unmatched. CDR3: CASSGQGAGTEAFF. The CDR3, as DNA: TGTGCCAGCAGCGGACAGGGGGCGGGGACTGAAGCTTTCTTT.

This chain connects TRBV7-6 to TRBJ2-7; possible D gene TRBD2, 6 bases. CDR1 SGHVS and CDR2 FNYEAQ come from the germline V gene. Trimming took off 2 bases at V and 0 bases at J, with 11 bases between the two ends. The CDR3 is made up of 15 amino acids. The CDR3: CASSLMGTHSYEQYF. The CDR3, as DNA: TGTGCCAGCAGCTTAATGGGGACTCACTCCTACGAGCAGTACTTC.

In its sample, this clonotype was seen a few times. This chain links TRBV29-1 with TRBJ2-1, with 10 bases that match TRBD2. The ends lost 6 bases at V and 4 bases at J; junction bases unmatched: 9. The CDR3 has 15 amino acids. Germline lookup yields CDR1 SQVTM and CDR2 ANQGSEA. This CDR3 is CSVYIAGGRYNEQFF. The CDR3 DNA follows: TGCAGCGTCTACATAGCGGGAGGACGGTACAATGAGCAGTTCTTC.

There are many counts of this clonotype. The rearrangement uses TRBV4-2 and TRBJ2-1; perhaps TRBD2 as D (6 bases). This CDR3 has 14 amino acids. Trimming took 0 bases from V and 8 from J, leaving 11 bases between them. Germline CDR1 is LGHNA and CDR2 is YNFKEQ. CDR3 nucleotides: TGTGCCAGCAGCCAAGATAGCCCTAGCGATGAGCAGTTCTTC. Protein sequence: CASSQDSPSDEQFF.

This clonotype appeared a few times. The chain has TRBV20-1 and TRBJ1-6; D gene uncertain. CDR3 size: 18 residues. Germline CDR1 reads DFQATT; CDR2 reads SNEGSKA (reference sequence). Deletions cut 0 bases from V and 3 bases from J, with 18 bases between. As DNA, the CDR3 is TGCAGTGCTAGAGAAAGAGGTCGAGGGTCTATCTATAATTCACCCCTCCACTTT. Protein: CSARERGRGSIYNSPLHF.

This clonotype appeared a few times. The chain couples TRBV2 to TRBJ1-2; D uncertain. Trimming removed 5 bases at V and 7 bases at J, with 11 bases between. This CDR3 comprises 12 residues. Germline CDR1 is SNHLY and CDR2 is FYNNEI. This CDR3 reads CASSPTGRGYTF. The CDR3 nucleotides are TGTGCCAGCAGTCCGACGGGCCGTGGCTACACCTTC.

The sample holds many counts of this clonotype. The chain joins TRBV18 to TRBJ2-7; 10 bases are a match to TRBD2. This CDR3 has 17 amino acids. Per the germline V gene, CDR1 is KGHSH and CDR2 is LQKENI. The trim removed 3 bases at V and 6 bases at J, leaving 14 bases unmatched. This CDR3 reads CASSPLGTSANSREQYF. The DNA of the CDR3 is TGTGCCAGCTCACCCCTCGGGACTAGCGCTAACAGCCGCGAGCAGTACTTC. Filled out from reference TRBV18 and TRBJ2-7, the complete variable domain reads NAGVMQNPRHLVRRRGQEARLRCSPMKGHSHVYWYRQLPEEGLKFMVYLQKENIIDESGMPKERFSAEFPKEGPSILRIQQVVRGDSAAYFCASSPLGTSANSREQYFGPGTRLTVT.

The gene calls are TRBV30 and TRBJ1-1; D is uncertain. CDR1 and CDR2 from the germline V gene are GTSNPN and SVGIG (reference sequence). The V end was cut by 8 bases, the J end by 0 bases, with 16 bases between. The CDR3 runs 14 residues. CDR3 in DNA: TGTGCCCTGGACGGGCAGGTCATGAACACTGAAGCTTTCTTT. It is translated as CALDGQVMNTEAFF.

The CDR3 DNA sequence: TGTGCCAGCAGTGAAAACAGGGGACTAGCGGGGAGCACGGAAGAGCAGTTCTTC. Its translation is CASSENRGLAGSTEEQFF. This chain links TRBV2 with TRBJ2-1; 13 bases are shared with TRBD2. The V segment lost 2 bases and the J segment 10 bases; nucleotides outside the gene matches: 14. Germline assignment: CDR1 SNHLY and CDR2 FYNNEI. The CDR3 spans 18 residues.

V is TRBV12-3 or TRBV12-4 and J is TRBJ2-1; maybe TRBD2 (5 bases). This CDR3 is built from 15 residues. Trimming cost V 3 bases and J 9 bases, with 18 bases left between them. CDR3 sequence: CASSFAPPGGGEQFF. The CDR3 DNA reads TGTGCCAGCAGTTTCGCACCTCCAGGAGGCGGTGAGCAGTTCTTC.

On this clonotype itself: It may be a read error: a sequence one base away is much more abundant. V gene TRBV12-3 or TRBV12-4 combines with J gene TRBJ2-2; D possibly corresponds to TRBD2 (5 bases). This CDR3 has 12 amino acids. The CDR3 DNA reads as TGTGCCAGCAGACTGAACACCGGGGTGCTGTTTTTT. Translated: CASRLNTGVLFF.

This clonotype was detected ten times or more. The chain combines TRBV5-6 with TRBJ2-7; no reliable D call. Germline loops: CDR1 SGHDT, CDR2 YYEEEE. Trimming cost V 2 bases and J 5 bases, with 14 bases left between them. The CDR3 covers 14 residues. CDR3 sequence (DNA): TGTGCCAGCAGCTTCCTTAGCAGATTGGACGAGCAGTACTTC. Translating gives CASSFLSRLDEQYF.

This clonotype has a handful of counts. CDR3 region: CSGGTDTQYF. CDR3 sequence (DNA): TGCAGCGGGGGAACAGATACGCAGTATTTT. The chain joins TRBV29-1 to TRBJ2-3, with unresolved D. The length of the CDR3 is 10 residues. CDR1 is SQVTM, CDR2 ANQGSEA, per germline. V shed 7 bases and J shed 3 bases, with 5 bases lying between them.

Many counts were recorded for this clonotype. The V call is TRBV11-3, the J call TRBJ2-3; no clear D gene. V was shortened by 1 base and J by 2 bases, with 7 bases between the two germline ends. Germline lookup yields CDR1 SGHNT and CDR2 YENEEA. This CDR3 is 14 amino acids long. The CDR3 sequence: CASSLGGYTDTQYF. CDR3 in DNA: TGTGCCAGCAGCTTAGGTGGCTACACAGATACGCAGTATTTT.

The rearrangement links TRBV3-1 to TRBJ2-2, with 8 nucleotides matching TRBD2. Trimming removed 0 bases from V and 0 bases from J; junction bases left unmatched: 9. Looked up from germline, CDR1 is LGHDT and CDR2 is YNNKEL (reference sequence). The CDR3 totals 19 residues. Here the CDR3 reads CASSQDGTGGDTNTGELFF. CDR3 nucleotide sequence: TGTGCCAGCAGCCAAGATGGTACCGGGGGGGACACGAACACCGGGGAGCTGTTTTTT.

This clonotype was seen repeatedly, ten times or more. A junction end diverges from the germline sequence, so it may reflect a read error. The rearrangement links TRBV7-7 to TRBJ1-5; TRBD1 agrees at 8 bases. The CDR3 has 21 amino acids. CDR1 SSHAT and CDR2 FNYEAQ come from the germline V gene (reference sequence). In DNA form, the CDR3 reads TGTGCTAGCAGCTTTTTACGTGGCAGGGGGCGCATAGCCTTAAGAAATCAGCCCCAGCATTTT. This gives the protein CASSFLRGRGRIALRNQPQHF.

This clonotype has only a few counts. J is TRBJ2-7 and V is TRBV5-1; D ambiguous. V lost 4 bases and J 3 bases, leaving 14 bases between the germline ends. CDR1 and CDR2 (germline): SGHRS, YFSETQ. The CDR3 sequence is 14 residues long. CDR3 sequence: CASSRRQVSYEQYF. CDR3 nucleotide sequence: TGCGCCAGCAGCCGACGGCAGGTGAGCTACGAGCAGTACTTC.

The V call is TRBV12-3 or TRBV12-4, the J call TRBJ2-1; D may correspond to TRBD1 or TRBD2 (6 bases each). Between the trimmed V and J ends, which lost 6 bases and 8 bases, there was a span of 14 bases. The CDR3 totals 13 residues. In nucleotides, the CDR3 is TGTGCCAGCAGGTCGGGGGCCGTGGATGAGCAGTTCTTC. It translates to CASRSGAVDEQFF.

The chain combines TRBV28 with TRBJ1-1; D remains ambiguous. V was cut by 3 bases and J by 6 bases, with 8 bases left in between. CDR3 length: 12 amino acids. Per germline, CDR1 MDHEN and CDR2 SYDVKM. CDR3 residues: CASSFHRAEAFF. The DNA of the CDR3 is TGTGCCAGCAGTTTCCATCGGGCTGAAGCTTTCTTT.

This clonotype has a count of ten or more. The rearrangement uses TRBV7-3 and TRBJ1-3, with TRBD1 as a possible D gene (6 bases). The CDR3 consists of 16 residues. Germline V lookup: CDR1 SGHTA, CDR2 FQGTGA. Trimming cost V 6 bases and J 0 bases, with 15 bases left between them. The CDR3 nucleotides are TGTGCCAGCAGTCACGGGGGCAGCGTCTCTGGAAACACCATATATTTT. Amino acid sequence: CASSHGGSVSGNTIYF. The full variable domain, its missing parts supplied by reference TRBV7-3 and TRBJ1-3, is GAGVSQTPSNKVTEKGKYVELRCDPISGHTALYWYRQSLGQGPEFLIYFQGTGAADDSGLPNDRFFAVRPEGSVSTLKIQRTERGDSAVYLCASSHGGSVSGNTIYFGEGSWLTVV.

This clonotype was detected only a few times. The chain couples TRBV29-1 to TRBJ2-1; TRBD1 agrees at 9 bases. Trimming cost V 7 bases and J 5 bases; bases outside gene matches: 12. The CDR3 runs 15 residues. Germline CDR1 and CDR2: SQVTM and ANQGSEA. The CDR3 DNA follows: TGCAGCGGAGGTCCCGGGACAGGGAAGGACAATGAGCAGTTCTTC. Translating it yields CSGGPGTGKDNEQFF.

This clonotype was found a few times. The germline gene is not matched at one end of the junction; a read error may be the cause. The V gene is TRBV10-3, the J gene TRBJ2-4; a possible D gene is TRBD1 (6 bases). The CDR3 length is 12 residues. Per the germline V gene, CDR1 is ENHRY and CDR2 is SYGVKD. The CDR3 protein is CATSEQGNIQYF. The DNA of the CDR3 is TGTGCCACCAGTGAACAGGGAAACATTCAGTACTTC.

The chain carries TRBV13 and TRBJ1-2, with D perhaps matching TRBD1 (6 bases). CDR1 and CDR2 from the germline V gene are PRHDT and FYEKMQ (reference sequence). CDR3 length: 13 amino acids. Between the trimmed V and J ends, which lost 5 bases and 4 bases, there was a span of 11 bases. In nucleotides, the CDR3 is TGTGCCAGCAGCCCGGGACACCTCTATGGCTACACCTTC. Residues: CASSPGHLYGYTF.

This clonotype came up many times. The V call is TRBV5-1, the J call TRBJ1-2, with 7 nucleotides matching TRBD1. V lost 4 bases, J lost 3 bases, and 6 bases stayed unmatched. The CDR3 loop spans 14 amino acids. Germline CDR1 reads SGHRS; CDR2 reads YFSETQ. The CDR3 bases are TGCGCCAGCAGCGACAGGGCGACGGACTATGGCTACACCTTC. Protein product: CASSDRATDYGYTF.

This clonotype has ten or more counts. V is TRBV5-1 and J is TRBJ1-2; D possibly corresponds to TRBD1 (5 bases). The CDR3 has 13 amino acids. V dropped 3 bases and J dropped 4 bases, with 10 bases sitting between them. Germline V gives CDR1 SGHRS, CDR2 YFSETQ. CDR3 sequence reads: CASSYTGPYGYTF. CDR3 sequence (DNA): TGCGCCAGCAGCTATACAGGTCCCTATGGCTACACCTTC. The full variable domain, in which reference TRBV5-1 and TRBJ1-2 provide the parts outside the CDR3, is KAGVTQTPRYLIKTRGQQVTLSCSPISGHRSVSWYQQTPGQGLQFLFEYFSETQRNKGNFPGRFSGRQFSNSRSEMNVSTLELGDSALYLCASSYTGPYGYTFGSGTRLTVV.

This clonotype was picked up many times. The chain joins TRBV7-6 to TRBJ2-1; D gene uncertain. The ends were cut back, 5 bases at V and 1 base at J, with 12 bases in the middle. The CDR3 has 15 amino acids. Germline V gene lookup returns CDR1 SGHVS and CDR2 FNYEAQ. The CDR3 nucleotides read TGTGCCAGCAGCCCGGATCCGGAATCCTACAATGAGCAGTTCTTC. Protein product: CASSPDPESYNEQFF.

The V gene is TRBV7-2, the J gene TRBJ2-1; the D is unclear. The V end lost 1 base, the J end lost 10 bases, and 11 bases lay between the germline ends. The CDR3 runs to 13 residues. Per germline, CDR1 SGHTA and CDR2 FQGNSA. For the CDR3, the DNA is TGTGCCAGCAGCTTAGAGTTCCGCCGGGAGCAGTTCTTC. Residues: CASSLEFRREQFF.